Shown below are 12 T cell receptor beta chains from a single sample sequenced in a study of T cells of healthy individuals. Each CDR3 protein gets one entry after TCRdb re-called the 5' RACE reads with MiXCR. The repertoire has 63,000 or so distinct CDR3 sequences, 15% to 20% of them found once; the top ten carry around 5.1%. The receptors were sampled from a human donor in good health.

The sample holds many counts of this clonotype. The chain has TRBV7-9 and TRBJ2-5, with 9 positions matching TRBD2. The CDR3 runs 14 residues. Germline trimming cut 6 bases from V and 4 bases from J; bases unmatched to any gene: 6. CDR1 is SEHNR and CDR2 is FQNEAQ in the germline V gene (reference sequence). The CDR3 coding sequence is TGTGCCAGCAGGATTGGCGGGGGGGGAGAGACCCAGTACTTC. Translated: CASRIGGGGETQYF.

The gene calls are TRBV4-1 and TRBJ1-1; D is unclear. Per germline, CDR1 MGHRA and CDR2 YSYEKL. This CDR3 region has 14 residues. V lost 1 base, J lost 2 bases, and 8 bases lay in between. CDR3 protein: CASSQVEGNTEAFF. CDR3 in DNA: TGCGCCAGCAGCCAAGTGGAGGGAAACACTGAAGCTTTCTTT.

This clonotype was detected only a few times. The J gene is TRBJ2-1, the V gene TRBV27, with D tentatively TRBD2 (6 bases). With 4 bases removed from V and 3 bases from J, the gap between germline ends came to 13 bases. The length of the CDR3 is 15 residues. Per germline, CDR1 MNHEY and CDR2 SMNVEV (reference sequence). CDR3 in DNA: TGTGCCAGCAGTTCATTGGAGGGCTTCTACAATGAGCAGTTCTTC. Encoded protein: CASSSLEGFYNEQFF.

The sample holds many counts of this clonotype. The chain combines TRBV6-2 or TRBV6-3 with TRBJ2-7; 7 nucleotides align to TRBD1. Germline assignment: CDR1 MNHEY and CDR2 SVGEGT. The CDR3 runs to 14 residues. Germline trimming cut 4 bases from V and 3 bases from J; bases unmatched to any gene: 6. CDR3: CASSSYRGFYEQYF. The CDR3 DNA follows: TGTGCCAGCAGTTCCTACAGGGGATTCTACGAGCAGTACTTC.

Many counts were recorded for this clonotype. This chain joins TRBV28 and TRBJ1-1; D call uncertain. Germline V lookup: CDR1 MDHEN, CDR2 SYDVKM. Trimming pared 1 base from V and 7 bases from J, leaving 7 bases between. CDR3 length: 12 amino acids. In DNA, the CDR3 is TGTGCCAGCAGTTTATTCTACTTTGAAGCTTTCTTT. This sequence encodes CASSLFYFEAFF.

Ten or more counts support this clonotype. The CDR3, as DNA: TGCAGTGCCCCCCTCCGGGACAGGGGGCGATACGAGCAGTACTTC. Translated: CSAPLRDRGRYEQYF. The chain carries TRBV20-1 and TRBJ2-7; TRBD1 matches 12 bases. This CDR3 region has 15 residues. V trimming: 6 bases; J trimming: 4 bases; junction bases outside the gene matches: 10. Germline CDR1 reads DFQATT; CDR2 reads SNEGSKA (reference sequence).

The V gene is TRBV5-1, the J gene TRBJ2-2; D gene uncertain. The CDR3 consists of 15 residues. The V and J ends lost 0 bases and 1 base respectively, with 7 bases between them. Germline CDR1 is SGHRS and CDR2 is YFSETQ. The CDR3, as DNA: TGCGCCAGCAGCTTGGCCGTGCAGAACACCGGGGAGCTGTTTTTT. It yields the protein CASSLAVQNTGELFF.

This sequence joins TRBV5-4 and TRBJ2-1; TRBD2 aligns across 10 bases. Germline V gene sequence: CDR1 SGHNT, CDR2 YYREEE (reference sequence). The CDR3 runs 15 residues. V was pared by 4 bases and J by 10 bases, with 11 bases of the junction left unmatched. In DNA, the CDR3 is TGTGCCAGCAGCCCCGGGACTAGAGCGGGGGGGGAGCAGTTCTTC. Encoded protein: CASSPGTRAGGEQFF.

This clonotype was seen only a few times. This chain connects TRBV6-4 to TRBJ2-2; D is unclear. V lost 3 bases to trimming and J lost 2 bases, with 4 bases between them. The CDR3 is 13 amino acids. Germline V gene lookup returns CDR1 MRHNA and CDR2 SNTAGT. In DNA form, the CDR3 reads TGTGCCAGCAGTGAAGACAACACCGGGGAGCTGTTTTTT. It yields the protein CASSEDNTGELFF.

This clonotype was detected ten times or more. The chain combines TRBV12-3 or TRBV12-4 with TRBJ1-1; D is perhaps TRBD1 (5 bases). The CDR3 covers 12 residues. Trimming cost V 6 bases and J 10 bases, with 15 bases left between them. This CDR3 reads CASSPPGVGAFF. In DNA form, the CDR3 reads TGTGCCAGCAGCCCGCCGGGGGTGGGAGCTTTCTTT.

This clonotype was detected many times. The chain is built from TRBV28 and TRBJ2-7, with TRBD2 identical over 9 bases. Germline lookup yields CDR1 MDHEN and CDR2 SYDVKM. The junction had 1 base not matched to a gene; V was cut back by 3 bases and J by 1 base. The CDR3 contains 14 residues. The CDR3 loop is CASSLTSGSYEQYF. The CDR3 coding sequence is TGTGCCAGCAGTTTGACTAGCGGTTCCTACGAGCAGTACTTC.

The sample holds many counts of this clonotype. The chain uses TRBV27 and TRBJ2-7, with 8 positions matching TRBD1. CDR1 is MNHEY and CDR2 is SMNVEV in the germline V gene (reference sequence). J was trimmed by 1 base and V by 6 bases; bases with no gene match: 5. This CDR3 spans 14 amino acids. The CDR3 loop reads CASRAGQVSYEQYF. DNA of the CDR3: TGTGCCAGCAGGGCGGGACAGGTATCCTACGAGCAGTACTTC.